The clone carrying this TCR beta chain was detected once. This sample was included in a study of OX40 agonist ivuxolimab in advanced cancers. This CDR3 has 17 residues. V was clipped by 3 bases and J by 0 bases; unmatched bases: 10. Germline CDR1 is LNHDA and CDR2 is SQIVND (reference sequence). Method: immunoSEQ multiplex PCR; TCRdb's copy keeps in-frame clones and lacks some. The repertoire has 15,000 to 25,000 clones, 65% to 85% of them found once; the top ten carry roughly 49%. V is TRBV19 and J is TRBJ2-7; TRBD1 agrees at 8 bases. The sequence was obtained from an adult with an advanced solid tumor such as melanoma, head and neck, liver or kidney cancer. Sequenced material: CD4+ or CD8+ T cells sorted from blood, taken in a trial of the OX40 agonist ivuxolimab. DNA for the CDR3: TGTGCCAGTAGTATCTCGGGACAGGCTCACACCTCCTACGAGCAGTACTTC. As protein: CASSISGQAHTSYEQYF.